This TCR beta chain originates from a study of blood T cell repertoires in COVID-19. Participants' reported clinical history set cohort assignment. Clones were read by immunoSEQ multiplex PCR, and TCRdb kept only the in-frame ones, dropping some. The table lists around 250,000 clones, roughly 88% of them singletons, with roughly 3% in the top ten. From germline, CDR1 is SGHRS and CDR2 YFSETQ. The J segment lost 8 bases and the V segment lost 0 bases, leaving 10 bases of the junction unmatched. This CDR3 spans 15 amino acids. The origin of this receptor is a woman between 40 and 50 years old who had been exposed to COVID-19. V usage is TRBV5-1 and J usage is TRBJ1-2, with 7 bases aligning to TRBD1. Sequencing was done on a sample of PBMCs or T cells enriched from blood (not recorded which). CDR3 DNA sequence: TGCGCCAGCAGCTTGGTGGGACAGATCCTTCGAGGCTACACCTTC. It encodes CASSLVGQILRGYTF.